This TCR beta chain was recorded in a study of regulatory dendritic cells for organ transplantation. Whole-study findings and limits: Regulatory dendritic cells appeared to expand memory CD8+ clones less than mature ones. Resting memory CD8+ T cells held the most alloreactive clonotypes.

CD4+ or CD8+ T cells were sorted as naive CD45RA+ or memory CD45RO+. As to this clone: Antigen specificity is unknown.

Profiling relied on immunoSEQ multiplex PCR, and the TCRdb table lists in-frame clones only, not all of them. This table has around 30,000 clones, around 84% appearing once. The receptor was isolated from a human donor in good health. Material for sequencing was naive CD4+ T cells from blood. Subset noted: CD45RA+ naive T cells.

In nucleotides, the CDR3 is TGCGCCAGCAGCCCCAGAGCGGGAGGCACAGATACGCAGTATTTT. It specifies CASSPRAGGTDTQYF. The chain uses TRBV5-1 and TRBJ2-3, with TRBD2 matching over 8 bases. V dropped 4 bases and J dropped 1; count of bases not matched to a gene: 5. This CDR3 is built from 15 residues. Germline values: CDR1 SGHRS, CDR2 YFSETQ.